One and the same sample provided the 7 T cell receptor beta chains below, sequenced in a study of T-cell reconstitution after alpha-beta-depleted transplantation in children (dated by TCRdb to about 2016). The library was prepared using PCR. The sequencer was an Illumina HiSeq 2500. To normalize quantification of the TCRbeta repertoire, the TCR libraries were built with molecular barcoding that relied on unique molecular identifiers. TCRdb cleaned the public reads at Q25 with fastp, built clones with MiXCR and kept in-frame beta chains. For every CDR3 protein sequence, its rows merge into one entry that carries the most common genes and DNA. The sample table shows about 500,000 distinct CDR3 sequences, and 32% are seen once. Jointly, the top ten make up more than 2% of the sample. The sequencing used PBMCs from the stem cell graft donor, collected from the stem cell graft. The receptors originated from a human donor who donated a stem cell graft to a child with aplastic anemia.

This sequence joins TRBV10-2 and TRBJ2-5, with D tentatively TRBD1 (5 bases). The V and J ends lost 10 bases and 1 base respectively, with 10 bases between them. Germline V gives CDR1 WSHSY, CDR2 SAAADI. This CDR3 is built from 12 residues. CDR3 residues: CATTGSQETQYF. The CDR3 coding sequence is TGCGCCACAACAGGATCCCAAGAGACCCAGTACTTC.

This chain uses TRBV28 with TRBJ1-2; tentative D call: TRBD1 (5 bases). The CDR3 has 13 residues. Germline V lookup: CDR1 MDHEN, CDR2 SYDVKM. V was clipped by 6 bases and J by 7 bases, with 15 bases between them. Here the CDR3 DNA reads TGTGCCAGCAGCCCTTGGGGGGATGGTGGCTACACCTTC. Protein: CASSPWGDGGYTF.

This sequence joins TRBV25-1 and TRBJ2-3; 12 bases align to TRBD2. This CDR3 has 17 amino acids. Germline V gives CDR1 MGHDK, CDR2 SYGVNS. V was clipped by 6 bases and J by 3 bases; unmatched bases: 10. The CDR3 DNA reads as TGTGCCAGCAGCTCCGGGACTAGCGGGTTCAGGACAGATACGCAGTATTTT. Amino acids: CASSSGTSGFRTDTQYF.

The V and J genes are TRBV12-5 and TRBJ1-4; a weak D match, TRBD1 (6 bases). Germline V gene data show CDR1 as LGHNT and CDR2 as FRNRAP. This CDR3 is built from 19 residues. V shed 0 bases and J shed 2 bases, with 19 bases lying between them. CDR3: CASGLVVSGTFPTNEKLFF. CDR3 nucleotide sequence: TGTGCTAGTGGTTTGGTAGTCTCCGGGACATTTCCCACTAATGAAAAACTGTTTTTT.

This clonotype occurred a few times. The chain uses TRBV6-1 and TRBJ1-1, with 10 bases matching TRBD1. The CDR3 consists of 16 residues. The germline gives CDR1 MNHNS, CDR2 SASEGT. V shed 7 bases and J 0 bases; nucleotides not matched to a gene: 8. This CDR3 reads CASTRTGGPLNTEAFF. The DNA of the CDR3 is TGTGCCAGCACCCGGACAGGGGGGCCCCTGAACACTGAAGCTTTCTTT.

This clonotype has only a few counts. This chain connects TRBV9 to TRBJ2-1, with 8 bases that match TRBD1. Trimming took 4 bases from V and 6 from J; bases not matched to a gene: 6. CDR1 SGDLS and CDR2 YYNGEE come from the germline V gene. The CDR3 sequence is 14 residues long. CDR3 protein: CASSSLDRGNEQFF. CDR3 DNA sequence: TGTGCCAGCAGCTCGCTAGACAGGGGCAATGAGCAGTTCTTC.

The chain uses TRBV29-1 and TRBJ1-1; D is undetermined. The V end lost 7 bases, the J end lost 3 bases, and 15 bases lay between the germline ends. This CDR3 is 13 amino acids long. The germline CDR1 and CDR2 sequences are SQVTM and ANQGSEA. CDR3 sequence reads: CSARLRGDTEAFF. Written as DNA, the CDR3 is TGCAGCGCCCGACTCCGCGGAGACACTGAAGCTTTCTTT.